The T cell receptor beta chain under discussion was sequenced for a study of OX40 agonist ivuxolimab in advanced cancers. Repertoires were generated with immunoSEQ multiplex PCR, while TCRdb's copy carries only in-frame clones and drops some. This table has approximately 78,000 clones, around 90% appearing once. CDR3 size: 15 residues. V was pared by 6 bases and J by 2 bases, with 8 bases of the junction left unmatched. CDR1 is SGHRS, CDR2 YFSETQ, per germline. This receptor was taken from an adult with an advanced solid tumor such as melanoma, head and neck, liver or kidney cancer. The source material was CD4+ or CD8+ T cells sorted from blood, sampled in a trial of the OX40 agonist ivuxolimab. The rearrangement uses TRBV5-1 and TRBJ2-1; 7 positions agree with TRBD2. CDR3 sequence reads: CASIPSSGAYNEQFF. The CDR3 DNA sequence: TGCGCCAGCATTCCCTCTAGCGGAGCCTACAATGAGCAGTTCTTC. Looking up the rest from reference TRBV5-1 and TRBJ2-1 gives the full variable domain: KAGVTQTPRYLIKTRGQQVTLSCSPISGHRSVSWYQQTPGQGLQFLFEYFSETQRNKGNFPGRFSGRQFSNSRSEMNVSTLELGDSALYLCASIPSSGAYNEQFFGPGTRLTVL.